This T cell receptor (beta chain) was sequenced in a study of intratumoral heterogeneity in liver cancer. Broadly, across the study: Across the full roughly 15-patient cohort, most patients were male and the median age was 63 years. The study combined RNA-seq, DNA sequencing, TCR-seq and SNP array data from multiple regions of hepatocellular carcinoma specimens to study intratumor heterogeneity. A total of some 70 multiregional samples from around 14 HCC patients, consisting of approximately 50 tumoral and some 20 adjacent nontumoral regions, were included in the overall cohort.

This clone has only a few counts. The antigen it recognizes is unknown. No clone much larger than this one lies a single base away; base qualities are absent. Study-wide findings and limitations: A relatively low patient number and under-sampled tumor-infiltrating lymphocyte representation were acknowledged by the authors as limitations.

Every patient had early-stage hepatocellular carcinoma and received no therapy prior to surgical resection. Sampled areas lacked macroscopic evidence of necrosis or hemorrhage. TCR sequencing (ImmunoSeq) was performed on multiple regions from two patients. Frozen tissue samples from resection were taken at least 1 cm away from one another. Samples labelled N were derived from nontumoral liver tissue adjacent to the tumor. Genomic DNA was isolated from bulk tissue with the DNeasy blood and tissue kit. Using the immunoSEQ assay, the TCR beta chain CDR3 regions were sequenced from genomic DNA. Rearranged VDJ segments were amplified with primers annealing to V and J segments. The published analysis was carried out like this. The ImmunoSeq Analyzer software was used to compute clonality and richness metrics. Clones with differential abundance between regions were identified with Fisher's exact test combined with a beta-binomial method for additional stringency. TCRdb obtained this table from immuneACCESS and retained in-frame rearrangements with V and J assigned. These tables miss some clones; where compared with another copy, unresolved V genes account for less than half of the shortfall, and the remainder is unexplained. V and J calls and clone size come straight from that table; D and trimming were deduced from the DNA. This sample gives around 5,400 clones in total; about 71% of them show up just once. The ten largest clones capture roughly a fifth of the sample.

CDR3 length: 16 amino acids, cysteine to phenylalanine. The read is trimmed to its CDR3 DNA, 48 bases read in frame from base 1. CDR1 and CDR2, per the germline V gene, are MNHEY and SVGAGI. Germline trimming amounts to 2 bases on V and 3 bases on J, with 5 as the count of junction bases outside the gene matches. The sequence is built from TRBV6-5 and TRBJ2-5; TRBD2 lines up with 11 middle nucleotides. This receptor was identified in a man aged 65-85 years with hepatocellular carcinoma. Sequenced material: tumor-adjacent normal tissue, taken before any cancer treatment. This receptor carries the CDR3 CASSYPLAGGEETQYF. The nucleotide sequence is TGTGCCAGCAGTTACCCCCTAGCGGGGGGCGAAGAGACCCAGTACTTC.